These T cell receptor beta chains were read from a single sample in a study of blood T cell repertoires in COVID-19. Measured with immunoSEQ multiplex PCR; TCRdb has only the in-frame clones, and not every one. The sample includes some 220,000 clones, 65% to 90% seen only once; the top ten take 5.1%. The material sequenced was peripheral blood. The receptors shown here come from a middle-aged man with COVID-19, enrolled during active disease. Both conserved end residues are part of each CDR3. Each record gives: J gene, D gene, V gene, clone size, CDR3 DNA, CDR3 protein. A D gene is named only where the DNA matches it firmly. Where a row states a size, it is once, few, many or the class of an expanded clone; other rows omit it.

TRBJ1-5,.,TRBV7-2,.,TGTGCCAGCAGCCCAGGGTCCTTAACGCAGCCCCAGCATTTT,CASSPGSLTQPQHF
TRBJ1-2,.,TRBV7-9,.,TGTGCCAGCAGCGCCGACTCCGGGCCGGGGGTATATGGCTACACCTTC,CASSADSGPGVYGYTF
TRBJ1-6,.,TRBV6-1,.,TGTGCCAGCAGTGAAGATCAGGGAATTTATAATTCACCCCTCCACTTT,CASSEDQGIYNSPLHF
TRBJ2-2,TRBD1,TRBV9,.,TGTGCCAGCAGCGTGACCGGGACAGAGACCGGGGAGCTGTTTTTT,CASSVTGTETGELFF
TRBJ2-7,.,TRBV5-1,once,TGCGCCAGCAGCTTGGGATCACAGGCATCCTACGAGCAGTACTTC,CASSLGSQASYEQYF
TRBJ1-6,TRBD1,TRBV5-8,.,TGTGCCAGCAGCTATGGACAGGTCCCGGATAATTCACCCCTCCACTTT,CASSYGQVPDNSPLHF
TRBJ1-1,.,TRBV28,.,TGTGCCGTCATTTTGAGGAACACTGAAGCTTTCTTT,CAVILRNTEAFF
TRBJ2-1,TRBD2,TRBV11-3,.,TGTGCCAGCAGCTTAGATCGGGAACTAGCGGGGGTGTTGGATGAGCAGTTCTTC,CASSLDRELAGVLDEQFF
TRBJ2-5,TRBD1,TRBV5-5,.,TGTGCCAGCAGCTTGGCGGACAGGGGGCCGAGGATAGGGGAGACCCAGTACTTC,CASSLADRGPRIGETQYF
TRBJ2-7,.,TRBV9,.,TGTGCCAGCAGCCCAGGGTACGAGCAGTACTTC,CASSPGYEQYF
TRBJ1-1,TRBD1,TRBV5-1,.,TGCGCCAGCAGCGTTACAGGGGTGGTAGCTTTCTTT,CASSVTGVVAFF
TRBJ1-2,.,TRBV9,few,TGTGCCAGCAGTCATTCCGGGACTCCTAACTATGGCTACACCTTC,CASSHSGTPNYGYTF
TRBJ2-7,.,TRBV5-6,.,TGTGCCAGCAGCGCGGGACAGCGACCCTACGAGCAGTACTTC,CASSAGQRPYEQYF